The source of this T cell receptor (beta chain) is a study of shared clonotypes between healthy human individuals. The table came from immunoSEQ multiplex PCR; TCRdb's copy has only in-frame clones and leaves some out. The sample lists 2,500,000 or so clones, roughly 90% occurring once. Trimming left V 3 bases short and J 10 bases short, with 12 bases between. Germline V gene lookup returns CDR1 MDHEN and CDR2 SYDVKM. The CDR3 totals 12 residues. Material for sequencing was naive CD4+ T cells from PBMCs. The subset was: CD45RA+ positively selected. This chain joins TRBV28 and TRBJ1-2; D ambiguous. The receptor was isolated from a man in his late teens or twenties in good health. Some clones in this sample may be carry-over from other donors' samples. CDR3 in DNA: TGTGCCAGCAGTTTCGGACCGACAAACTACACCTTC. It codes for CASSFGPTNYTF.